Below, one T cell receptor (beta chain) is given with its context. Its antigen is still unknown. The repertoire was sequenced with immunoSEQ multiplex PCR; TCRdb's copy has only in-frame clones and lacks some. The repertoire holds approximately 2,500 clones, with approximately 72% as singletons. Germline CDR1 reads GTSNPN; CDR2 reads SVGIG (reference sequence). V was pared by 4 bases and J by 0 bases, with 10 bases between. This CDR3 spans 15 amino acids. The data were obtained in a study of T cell repertoires in urothelial bladder cancer. Study conclusions and caveats: One T-cell clone reached up to about 15% of carcinoma infiltrating lymphocytes. Median T cells were roughly 5,900 in carcinoma and roughly 26,000 in benign specimens.

Sequencing used bladder tissue. The receptor was isolated from a human donor with a benign inflammatory bladder lesion. The chain links TRBV30 to TRBJ2-6, with D tentatively TRBD2 (6 bases). The CDR3 reads CAWTGGLSGANVLTF. For the CDR3, the DNA is TGTGCCTGGACCGGGGGACTCTCTGGGGCCAACGTCCTGACTTTC.